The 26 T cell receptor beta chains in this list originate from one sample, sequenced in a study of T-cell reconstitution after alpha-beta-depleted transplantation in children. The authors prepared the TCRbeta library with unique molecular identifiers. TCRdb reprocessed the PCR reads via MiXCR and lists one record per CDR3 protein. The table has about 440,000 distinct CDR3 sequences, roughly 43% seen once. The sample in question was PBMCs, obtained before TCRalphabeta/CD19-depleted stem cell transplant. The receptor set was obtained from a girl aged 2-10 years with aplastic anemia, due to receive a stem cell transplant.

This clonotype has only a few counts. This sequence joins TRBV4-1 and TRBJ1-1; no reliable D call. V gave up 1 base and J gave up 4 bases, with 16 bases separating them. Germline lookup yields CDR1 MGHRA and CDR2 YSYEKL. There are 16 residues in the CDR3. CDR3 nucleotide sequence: TGCGCCAGCAGCCAAGTGGAGGGAGGGTCGGTCACTGAAGCTTTCTTT. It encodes CASSQVEGGSVTEAFF.

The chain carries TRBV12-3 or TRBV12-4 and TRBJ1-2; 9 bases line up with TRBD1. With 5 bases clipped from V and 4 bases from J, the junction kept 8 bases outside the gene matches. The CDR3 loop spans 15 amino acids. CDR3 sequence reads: CASSRGQGSFYGYTF. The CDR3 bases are TGTGCCAGCAGTAGGGGACAGGGTTCGTTCTATGGCTACACCTTC.

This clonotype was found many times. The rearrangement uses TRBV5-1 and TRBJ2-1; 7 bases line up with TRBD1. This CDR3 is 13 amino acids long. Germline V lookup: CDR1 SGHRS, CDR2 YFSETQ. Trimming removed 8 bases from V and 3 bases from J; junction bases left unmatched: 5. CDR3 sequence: CASSGTVYNEQFF. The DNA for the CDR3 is TGCGCCAGTTCCGGGACAGTCTACAATGAGCAGTTCTTC.

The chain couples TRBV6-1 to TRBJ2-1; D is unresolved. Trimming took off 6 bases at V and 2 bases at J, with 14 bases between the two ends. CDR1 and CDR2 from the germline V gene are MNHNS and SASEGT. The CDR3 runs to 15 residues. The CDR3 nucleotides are TGTGCCAGCAGCTCGTCTGCCTTCGCCTACAATGAGCAGTTCTTC. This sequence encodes CASSSSAFAYNEQFF.

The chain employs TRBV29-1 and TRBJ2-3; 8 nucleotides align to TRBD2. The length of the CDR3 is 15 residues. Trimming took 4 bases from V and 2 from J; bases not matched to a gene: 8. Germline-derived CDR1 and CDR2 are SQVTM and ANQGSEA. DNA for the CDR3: TGCAGCGTTGTACCGGGACTAGGGCCCACAGATACGCAGTATTTT. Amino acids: CSVVPGLGPTDTQYF.

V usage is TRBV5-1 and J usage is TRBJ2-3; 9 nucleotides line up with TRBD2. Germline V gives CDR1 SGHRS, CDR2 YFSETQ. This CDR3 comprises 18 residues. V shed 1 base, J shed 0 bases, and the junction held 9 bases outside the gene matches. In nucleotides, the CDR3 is TGCGCCAGCAGCTTGACAGCGGGAGGCCAAGGGAGCACAGATACGCAGTATTTT. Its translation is CASSLTAGGQGSTDTQYF.

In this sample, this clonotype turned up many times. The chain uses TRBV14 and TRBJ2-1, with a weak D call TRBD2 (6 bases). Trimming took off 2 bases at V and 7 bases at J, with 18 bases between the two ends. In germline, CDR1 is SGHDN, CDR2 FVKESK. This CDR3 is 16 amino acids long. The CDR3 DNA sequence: TGTGCCAGCAGCCAACGACCTGGCGGGGTTCTGAATGAGCAGTTCTTC. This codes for CASSQRPGGVLNEQFF. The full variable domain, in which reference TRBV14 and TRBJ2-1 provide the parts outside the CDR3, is EAGVTQFPSHSVIEKGQTVTLRCDPISGHDNLYWYRRVMGKEIKFLLHFVKESKQDESGMPNNRFLAERTGGTYSTLKVQPAELEDSGVYFCASSQRPGGVLNEQFFGPGTRLTVL.

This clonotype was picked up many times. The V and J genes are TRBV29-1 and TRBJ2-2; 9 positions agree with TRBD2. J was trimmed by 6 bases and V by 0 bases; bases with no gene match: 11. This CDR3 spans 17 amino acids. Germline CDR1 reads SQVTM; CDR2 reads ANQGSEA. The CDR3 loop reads CSVEEGIAGVEAGELFF. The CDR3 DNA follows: TGCAGCGTTGAAGAAGGTATAGCGGGAGTTGAAGCCGGGGAGCTGTTTTTT.

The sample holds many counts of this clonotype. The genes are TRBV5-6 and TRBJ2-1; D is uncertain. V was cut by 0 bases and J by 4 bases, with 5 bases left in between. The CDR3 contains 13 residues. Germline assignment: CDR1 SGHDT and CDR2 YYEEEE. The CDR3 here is CASSLELYNEQFF. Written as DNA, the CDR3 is TGTGCCAGCAGCTTGGAACTTTACAATGAGCAGTTCTTC.

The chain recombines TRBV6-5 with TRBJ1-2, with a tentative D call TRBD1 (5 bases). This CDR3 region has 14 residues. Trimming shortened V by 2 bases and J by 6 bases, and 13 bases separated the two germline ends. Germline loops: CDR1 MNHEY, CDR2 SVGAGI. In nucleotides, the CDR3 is TGTGCCAGCAGTTACAGGGCTGGGGCTCATGGCTACACCTTC. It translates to CASSYRAGAHGYTF.

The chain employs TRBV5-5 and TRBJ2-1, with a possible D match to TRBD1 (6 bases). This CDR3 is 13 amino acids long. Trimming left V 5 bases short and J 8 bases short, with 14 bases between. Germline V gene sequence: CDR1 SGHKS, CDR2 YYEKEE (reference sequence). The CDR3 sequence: CASRPTGLDEQFF. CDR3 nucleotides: TGTGCCAGCAGGCCGACAGGACTGGATGAGCAGTTCTTC.

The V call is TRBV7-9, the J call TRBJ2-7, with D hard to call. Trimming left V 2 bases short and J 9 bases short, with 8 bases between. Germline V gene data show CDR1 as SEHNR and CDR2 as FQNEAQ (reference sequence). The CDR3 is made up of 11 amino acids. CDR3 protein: CASSLNNAQYF. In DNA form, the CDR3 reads TGTGCCAGCAGCTTAAACAATGCGCAGTACTTC.

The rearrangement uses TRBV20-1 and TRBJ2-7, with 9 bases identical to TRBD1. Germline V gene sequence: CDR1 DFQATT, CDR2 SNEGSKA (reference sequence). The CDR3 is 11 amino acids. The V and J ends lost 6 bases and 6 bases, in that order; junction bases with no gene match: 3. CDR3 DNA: TGCAGTGCGGGGACAGGGTCCGAGCAGTACTTC. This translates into CSAGTGSEQYF.

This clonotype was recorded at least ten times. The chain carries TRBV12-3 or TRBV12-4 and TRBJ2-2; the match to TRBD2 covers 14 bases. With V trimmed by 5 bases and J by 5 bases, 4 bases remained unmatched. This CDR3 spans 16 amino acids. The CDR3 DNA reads TGTGCCAGCAGTCCGGGACTAGCGGGAGAGACCGGGGAGCTGTTTTTT. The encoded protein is CASSPGLAGETGELFF.

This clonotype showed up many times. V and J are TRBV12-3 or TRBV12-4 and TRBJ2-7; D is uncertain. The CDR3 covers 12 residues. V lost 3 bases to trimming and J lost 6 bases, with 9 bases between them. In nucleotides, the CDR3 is TGTGCCAGCAGTTTGGGCCTGGGCGAGCAGTACTTC. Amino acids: CASSLGLGEQYF.

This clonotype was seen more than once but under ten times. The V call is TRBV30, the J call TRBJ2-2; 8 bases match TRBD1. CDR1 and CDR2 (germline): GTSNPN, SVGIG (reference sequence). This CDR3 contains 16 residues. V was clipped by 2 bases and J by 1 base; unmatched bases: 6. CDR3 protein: CAWSSGGEGNTGELFF. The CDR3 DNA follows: TGTGCCTGGAGTTCAGGGGGCGAGGGGAACACCGGGGAGCTGTTTTTT. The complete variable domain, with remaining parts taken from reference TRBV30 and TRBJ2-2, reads SQTIHQWPATLVQPVGSPLSLECTVEGTSNPNLYWYRQAAGRGLQLLFYSVGIGQISSEVPQNLSASRPQDRQFILSSKKLLLSDSGFYLCAWSSGGEGNTGELFFGEGSRLTVL.

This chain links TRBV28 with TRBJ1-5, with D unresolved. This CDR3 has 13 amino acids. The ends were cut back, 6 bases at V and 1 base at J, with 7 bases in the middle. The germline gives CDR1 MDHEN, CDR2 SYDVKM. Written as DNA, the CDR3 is TGTGCCAGCAGCTCTTGGAGCAATCAGCCCCAGCATTTT. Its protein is CASSSWSNQPQHF.

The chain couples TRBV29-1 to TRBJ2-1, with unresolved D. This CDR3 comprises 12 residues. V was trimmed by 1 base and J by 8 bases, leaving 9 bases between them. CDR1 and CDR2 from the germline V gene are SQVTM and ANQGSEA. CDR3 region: CSVEVGRDEQFF. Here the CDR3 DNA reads TGCAGCGTTGAAGTAGGTCGTGATGAGCAGTTCTTC.

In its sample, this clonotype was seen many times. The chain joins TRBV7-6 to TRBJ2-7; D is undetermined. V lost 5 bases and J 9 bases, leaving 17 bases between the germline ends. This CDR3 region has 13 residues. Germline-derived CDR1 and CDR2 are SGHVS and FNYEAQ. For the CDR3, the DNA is TGTGCCAGCAGCCCACAAGATAAGGGCGGGCAGTACTTC. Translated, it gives CASSPQDKGGQYF.

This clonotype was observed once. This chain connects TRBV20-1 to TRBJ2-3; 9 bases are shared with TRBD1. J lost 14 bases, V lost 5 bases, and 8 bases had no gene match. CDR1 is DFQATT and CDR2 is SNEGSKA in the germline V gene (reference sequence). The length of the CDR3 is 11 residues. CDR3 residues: CSAPGQGKAYF. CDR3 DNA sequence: TGCAGTGCTCCTGGACAGGGGAAGGCGTATTTT.

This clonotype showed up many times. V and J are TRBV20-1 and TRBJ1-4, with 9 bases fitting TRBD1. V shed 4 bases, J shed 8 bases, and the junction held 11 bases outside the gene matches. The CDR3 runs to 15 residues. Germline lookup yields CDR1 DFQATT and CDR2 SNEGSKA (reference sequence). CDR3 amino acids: CSATQGALQGEKLFF. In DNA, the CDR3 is TGCAGTGCTACACAGGGGGCGCTACAAGGGGAAAAACTGTTTTTT.

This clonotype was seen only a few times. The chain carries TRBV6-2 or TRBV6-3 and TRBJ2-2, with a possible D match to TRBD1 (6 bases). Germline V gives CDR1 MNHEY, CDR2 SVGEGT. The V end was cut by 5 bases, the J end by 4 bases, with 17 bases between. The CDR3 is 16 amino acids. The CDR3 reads CASSATGIVGTGELFF. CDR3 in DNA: TGTGCCAGCAGTGCTACAGGGATAGTAGGCACCGGGGAGCTGTTTTTT.

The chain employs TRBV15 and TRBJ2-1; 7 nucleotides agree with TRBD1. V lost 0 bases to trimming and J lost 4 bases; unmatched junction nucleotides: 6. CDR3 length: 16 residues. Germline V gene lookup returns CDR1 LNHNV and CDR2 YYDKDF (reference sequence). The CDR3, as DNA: TGTGCCACCAGCAGAGAATTCGGGACAGTTTACAATGAGCAGTTCTTC. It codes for CATSREFGTVYNEQFF.

This chain's CDR3 is CASSSSRDRAYNQPQHF. CDR3 nucleotide sequence: TGTGCCAGCAGCTCGTCCCGGGACAGGGCTTATAATCAGCCCCAGCATTTT. This chain uses TRBV7-8 with TRBJ1-5, with 9 positions matching TRBD1. The CDR3 has 17 amino acids. Germline-derived CDR1 and CDR2 are SGHVS and FQNEAQ. The V gene end was trimmed by 4 bases and the J gene end by 4 bases; junction bases not matched to a gene: 11. The full variable domain, in which reference TRBV7-8 and TRBJ1-5 provide the parts outside the CDR3, is GAGVSQSPRYKVAKRGQDVALRCDPISGHVSLFWYQQALGQGPEFLTYFQNEAQLDKSGLPSDRFFAERPEGSVSTLKIQRTQQEDSAVYLCASSSSRDRAYNQPQHFGDGTRLSIL.

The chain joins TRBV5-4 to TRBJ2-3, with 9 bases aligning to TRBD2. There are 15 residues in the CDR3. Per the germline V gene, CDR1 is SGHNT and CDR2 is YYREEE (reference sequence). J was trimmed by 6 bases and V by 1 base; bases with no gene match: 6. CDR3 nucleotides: TGTGCCAGCAGCTTGCTAGCGGGACGAACGGATACGCAGTATTTT. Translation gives CASSLLAGRTDTQYF.

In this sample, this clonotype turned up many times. The CDR3 DNA is TGCAGCGTTGAGGGCAATGGGAACGAGCAGTACTTC. It yields the protein CSVEGNGNEQYF. The rearrangement links TRBV29-1 to TRBJ2-7; D uncertain. The length of the CDR3 is 12 residues. Germline CDR1 reads SQVTM; CDR2 reads ANQGSEA. Trimming pared 3 bases from V and 5 bases from J, leaving 11 bases between.